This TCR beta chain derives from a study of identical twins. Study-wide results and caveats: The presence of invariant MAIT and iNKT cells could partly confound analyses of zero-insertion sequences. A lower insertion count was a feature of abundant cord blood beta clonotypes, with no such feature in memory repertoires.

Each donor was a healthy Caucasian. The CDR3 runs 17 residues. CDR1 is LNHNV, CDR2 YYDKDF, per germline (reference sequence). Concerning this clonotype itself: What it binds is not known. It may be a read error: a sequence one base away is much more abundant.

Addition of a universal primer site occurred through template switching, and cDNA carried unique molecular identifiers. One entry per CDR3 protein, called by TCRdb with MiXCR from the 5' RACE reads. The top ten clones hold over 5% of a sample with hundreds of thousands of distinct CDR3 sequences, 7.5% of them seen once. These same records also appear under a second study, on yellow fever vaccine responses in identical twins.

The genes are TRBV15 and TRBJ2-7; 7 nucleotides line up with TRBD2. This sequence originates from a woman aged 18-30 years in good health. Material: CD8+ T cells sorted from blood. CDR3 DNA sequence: TGTGCCACCGGCAGCGACGGGGGGAGCGAGATCTCCTACGAGCAGTACTTC. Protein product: CATGSDGGSEISYEQYF.